Each of the 22 T cell receptor beta chains below was sequenced from the same sample in a study of shared clonotypes between healthy human individuals. Naive CD8 isolation took CD45RO-negative cells positively selected for CCR7 and excluded terminally differentiated effector memory CD45RA+ cells. Clones were sequenced by immunoSEQ multiplex PCR, and TCRdb holds only the in-frame ones, with some missing. The profile covers under 850,000 clones, with about 92% appearing a single time and nearly 25% taken by the ten largest. Sequencing was performed on naive CD8+ T cells sorted from blood. These receptors were taken from a man aged 30 to 45 in good health.

V and J are TRBV6-5 and TRBJ2-2; D is undetermined. Germline values: CDR1 MNHEY, CDR2 SVGAGI. Trimming removed 4 bases at V and 0 bases at J, with 3 bases between. This CDR3 is 13 amino acids long. The DNA for the CDR3 is TGTGCCAGCAGTTTAACGAACACCGGGGAGCTGTTTTTT. As protein: CASSLTNTGELFF.

The chain is built from TRBV13 and TRBJ2-7; no reliable D call. This CDR3 is built from 11 residues. Germline loops: CDR1 PRHDT, CDR2 FYEKMQ (reference sequence). The V end lost 4 bases, the J end lost 3 bases, and 4 bases lay between the germline ends. The CDR3 nucleotides are TGTGCCAGCAGCTCACACTACGAGCAGTACTTC. Its translation: CASSSHYEQYF.

J is TRBJ2-3 and V is TRBV4-1; D gene ambiguous. V was pared by 4 bases and J by 0 bases, with 8 bases between. Germline V lookup: CDR1 MGHRA, CDR2 YSYEKL. This CDR3 region has 14 residues. This CDR3 is CASSPTSSTDTQYF. The CDR3 DNA follows: TGCGCCAGCAGCCCCACCTCTAGCACAGATACGCAGTATTTT.

This chain uses TRBV5-1 with TRBJ2-7; a weak D match, TRBD2 (6 bases). This CDR3 is built from 13 residues. The V and J ends lost 4 bases and 3 bases respectively, with 11 bases between them. Looked up from germline, CDR1 is SGHRS and CDR2 is YFSETQ. The CDR3 sequence: CASSPGLHYEQYF. The DNA of the CDR3 is TGCGCCAGCAGCCCGGGACTGCACTACGAGCAGTACTTC.

The rearrangement uses TRBV6-6 and TRBJ1-1; D is unresolved. The CDR3 covers 13 residues. Germline CDR1 and CDR2: MNHNY and SVGAGI (reference sequence). V lost 0 bases, J lost 10 bases, and 12 bases lay in between. The CDR3 loop reads CASSYSSQVSAFF. CDR3 bases: TGTGCCAGCAGTTACTCAAGCCAGGTATCAGCTTTCTTT.

V gene TRBV5-1 combines with J gene TRBJ2-7; no clear D gene. CDR3 size: 15 residues. Trimming cost V 1 base and J 0 bases, with 11 bases left between them. CDR1 and CDR2 from the germline V gene are SGHRS and YFSETQ. The DNA for the CDR3 is TGCGCCAGCAGCTTGTCGGAGCTAGGCTCCTACGAGCAGTACTTC. Translated: CASSLSELGSYEQYF. The full variable domain, completed using reference TRBV5-1 and TRBJ2-7, is KAGVTQTPRYLIKTRGQQVTLSCSPISGHRSVSWYQQTPGQGLQFLFEYFSETQRNKGNFPGRFSGRQFSNSRSEMNVSTLELGDSALYLCASSLSELGSYEQYFGPGTRLTVT.

The V and J genes are TRBV28 and TRBJ2-2, with 11 bases fitting TRBD2. The CDR3 runs to 18 residues. The junction had 16 bases not matched to a gene; V was cut back by 6 bases and J by 7 bases. The germline V gene has CDR1 MDHEN and CDR2 SYDVKM. This CDR3 is CASSPAMASGRIYGELFF. The CDR3 nucleotides are TGTGCCAGCAGCCCCGCCATGGCTAGCGGGAGGATTTACGGGGAGCTGTTTTTT.

In this sample, this clone turned up once. The V gene is TRBV5-6, the J gene TRBJ1-1, with unresolved D. CDR1 is SGHDT, CDR2 YYEEEE, per germline. Deletions cut 1 base from V and 3 bases from J, with 13 bases between. The CDR3 is 15 residues long. As DNA, the CDR3 is TGTGCCAGCAGCTTGTCGGAGACTCCCTACACTGAAGCTTTCTTT. This sequence encodes CASSLSETPYTEAFF.

This sequence joins TRBV27 and TRBJ1-4, with TRBD1 as a possible D gene (5 bases). The germline CDR1 and CDR2 sequences are MNHEY and SMNVEV (reference sequence). The CDR3 runs 14 residues. The V gene lost 3 bases and the J gene lost 7 bases, with 12 bases spanning the gap. The CDR3 is CASSFQGGREKLFF. The DNA of the CDR3 is TGTGCCAGCAGTTTTCAGGGTGGGCGTGAAAAACTGTTTTTT. Drawing the rest from reference TRBV27 and TRBJ1-4, the complete variable domain is EAQVTQNPRYLITVTGKKLTVTCSQNMNHEYMSWYRQDPGLGLRQIYYSMNVEVTDKGDVPEGYKVSRKEKRNFPLILESPSPNQTSLYFCASSFQGGREKLFFGSGTQLSVL.

CDR3 amino acids: CASSLRGPNTGELFF. For the CDR3, the DNA is TGTGCCAGCAGTTTGCGGGGGCCTAACACCGGGGAGCTGTTTTTT. The J gene is TRBJ2-2, the V gene TRBV28; perhaps TRBD2 as D (7 bases). Trimming took off 3 bases at V and 2 bases at J, with 10 bases between the two ends. Germline V gene sequence: CDR1 MDHEN, CDR2 SYDVKM. CDR3 length: 15 residues. Using reference TRBV28 and TRBJ2-2 for the parts outside the CDR3, the full variable domain is DVKVTQSSRYLVKRTGEKVFLECVQDMDHENMFWYRQDPGLGLRLIYFSYDVKMKEKGDIPEGYSVSREKKERFSLILESASTNQTSMYLCASSLRGPNTGELFFGEGSRLTVL.

Concerning this clone: At the DNA level, this CDR3 is encoded by other sequences in the same sample as well. The V gene is TRBV27, the J gene TRBJ2-7, with D possibly being TRBD2 (6 bases). There are 13 residues in the CDR3. Germline V gene data show CDR1 as MNHEY and CDR2 as SMNVEV (reference sequence). Trimming left V 0 bases short and J 4 bases short, with 7 bases between. As DNA, the CDR3 is TGTGCCAGCAGTTTATCGAGCGGGTACGAGCAGTACTTC. It encodes CASSLSSGYEQYF.

The V and J genes are TRBV5-6 and TRBJ2-1, with unresolved D. Germline CDR1 reads SGHDT; CDR2 reads YYEEEE. This CDR3 comprises 12 residues. The V end lost 4 bases, the J end lost 6 bases, and 8 bases lay between the germline ends. This CDR3 reads CASSILGNEQFF. CDR3 bases: TGTGCCAGCAGCATTCTCGGCAATGAGCAGTTCTTC. Complete variable domain (other parts from reference TRBV5-6 and TRBJ2-1): DAGVTQSPTHLIKTRGQQVTLRCSPKSGHDTVSWYQQALGQGPQFIFQYYEEEERQRGNFPDRFSGHQFPNYSSELNVNALLLGDSALYLCASSILGNEQFFGPGTRLTVL.

The rearrangement uses TRBV7-9 and TRBJ2-2; a possible D gene is TRBD2 (6 bases). The CDR3 covers 15 residues. Germline values: CDR1 SEHNR, CDR2 FQNEAQ (reference sequence). Trimming took off 1 base at V and 3 bases at J, with 9 bases between the two ends. The CDR3 spells CASSLVGGDTGELFF. The CDR3 DNA reads as TGTGCCAGCAGCTTAGTGGGAGGAGACACCGGGGAGCTGTTTTTT.

The chain employs TRBV21-1 and TRBJ1-2; the table's D gene call, TRBD1, was not cross checked with the DNA. TRBV21-1 is a known pseudogene. The CDR3 sequence is 14 residues long. CDR3 sequence: CASRGQGRSYGYTF. The CDR3 nucleotides read TGTGCCAGCAGGGGACAGGGGAGAAGCTATGGCTACACCTTC.

The chain couples TRBV27 to TRBJ2-7, with 12 bases matching TRBD2. There are 15 residues in the CDR3. In germline, CDR1 is MNHEY, CDR2 SMNVEV (reference sequence). Unmatched junction bases numbered 6, after V lost 6 bases and J lost 3 bases. In DNA form, the CDR3 reads TGTGCCAGCAGCCTAACTAGCGGGAGGTTCTACGAGCAGTACTTC. This translates into CASSLTSGRFYEQYF.

CDR3 in amino acids: CASSHIKNEQFF. The CDR3 DNA reads as TGTGCCAGCAGCCACATCAAGAATGAGCAGTTCTTC. V usage is TRBV5-6 and J usage is TRBJ2-1; D is unresolved. V lost 4 bases and J lost 7, with 9 bases in between. CDR3 size: 12 residues. Germline CDR1 and CDR2: SGHDT and YYEEEE.

CDR3 region: CASSQVLRSSGEQYF. In DNA form, the CDR3 reads TGTGCCAGCAGCCAAGTCCTCAGAAGCTCGGGTGAGCAGTACTTC. V gene TRBV4-2 combines with J gene TRBJ2-7, with D unclear. Germline CDR1 and CDR2: LGHNA and YNFKEQ. The CDR3 runs to 15 residues. Trimming shortened V by 1 base and J by 7 bases, and 17 bases separated the two germline ends.

The genes are TRBV9 and TRBJ2-1, with 10 bases lining up with TRBD2. CDR1 SGDLS and CDR2 YYNGEE come from the germline V gene. The CDR3 extends over 17 amino acids. V lost 3 bases, J lost 4 bases, and 10 bases stayed unmatched. The CDR3, as DNA: TGTGCCAGCAGCGCCCGTACCGGGACTAGCGCATACAATGAGCAGTTCTTC. Its translation is CASSARTGTSAYNEQFF. The full variable domain, completed using reference TRBV9 and TRBJ2-1, is DSGVTQTPKHLITATGQRVTLRCSPRSGDLSVYWYQQSLDQGLQFLIQYYNGEERAKGNILERFSAQQFPDLHSELNLSSLELGDSALYFCASSARTGTSAYNEQFFGPGTRLTVL.

The chain couples TRBV18 to TRBJ1-1, with 11 bases lining up with TRBD1. Germline lookup yields CDR1 KGHSH and CDR2 LQKENI. The J segment lost 4 bases and the V segment lost 3 bases, leaving 7 bases of the junction unmatched. This CDR3 spans 16 amino acids. The DNA for the CDR3 is TGTGCCAGCTCACCGGAGGACAGGGGGCACGGCACTGAAGCTTTCTTT. It specifies CASSPEDRGHGTEAFF.

The chain carries TRBV27 and TRBJ1-4; 8 bases match TRBD1. Germline V gene lookup returns CDR1 MNHEY and CDR2 SMNVEV (reference sequence). CDR3 length: 19 amino acids. V trimming: 6 bases; J trimming: 0 bases; junction bases outside the gene matches: 15. In DNA, the CDR3 is TGTGCCAGCAGCCTCCATTCGACAGGGGATTGGACAACTAATGAAAAACTGTTTTTT. Residues: CASSLHSTGDWTTNEKLFF. Full variable domain (outside the CDR3, taken from reference TRBV27 and TRBJ1-4): EAQVTQNPRYLITVTGKKLTVTCSQNMNHEYMSWYRQDPGLGLRQIYYSMNVEVTDKGDVPEGYKVSRKEKRNFPLILESPSPNQTSLYFCASSLHSTGDWTTNEKLFFGSGTQLSVL.

The chain links TRBV27 to TRBJ2-3, with 10 bases fitting TRBD1. The CDR3 extends over 17 amino acids. In germline, CDR1 is MNHEY, CDR2 SMNVEV (reference sequence). V trimming: 3 bases; J trimming: 4 bases; junction bases outside the gene matches: 10. CDR3 loop: CASSFLETGGSADTQYF. The CDR3 DNA reads TGTGCCAGCAGTTTCCTGGAGACAGGGGGCAGCGCAGATACGCAGTATTTT.

This chain connects TRBV5-5 to TRBJ1-5, with D hard to call. CDR1 is SGHKS and CDR2 is YYEKEE in the germline V gene (reference sequence). This CDR3 region has 17 residues. Trimming removed 4 bases from V and 1 base from J, with 18 bases in between. DNA for the CDR3: TGTGCCAGCAGCCTTTTGGCCCTTGAAGGGAGCAATCAGCCCCAGCATTTT. Translation gives CASSLLALEGSNQPQHF. Full variable domain (missing parts from reference TRBV5-5 and TRBJ1-5): DAGVTQSPTHLIKTRGQQVTLRCSPISGHKSVSWYQQVLGQGPQFIFQYYEKEERGRGNFPDRFSARQFPNYSSELNVNALLLGDSALYLCASSLLALEGSNQPQHFGDGTRLSIL.